These T cell receptor beta chains were read from a single sample in a study of beta chain features in type 1 diabetes. The protocol was immunoSEQ multiplex PCR, while the TCRdb copy is restricted to in-frame clones and leaves out a portion. The sample contains about 650,000 clones, around an eighth of which appear only once. Sequences were obtained from naive CD4+ T cells from blood. The receptors stem from a young man with type 1 diabetes. Both conserved end residues are part of each CDR3. D genes are given only for firm matches. Clone size appears in some rows only: once, few, many, or a class for an expanded clone.

V	size	J	D	CDR3	DNA
TRBV7-8	NA	TRBJ2-7	TRBD1	CASSVRTGLSYEQYF	TGTGCCAGCAGCGTACGGACAGGCCTTTCCTACGAGCAGTACTTC
TRBV7-3	NA	TRBJ2-1	NA	CASSFTGYNEQFF	TGTGCCAGCAGCTTCACAGGTTACAATGAGCAGTTCTTC
TRBV6-6	NA	TRBJ1-2	NA	CAAQDRYYGYTF	TGTGCCGCCCAGGACAGATACTATGGCTACACCTTC
TRBV7-2	NA	TRBJ1-2	NA	CASSSNQGLGGYTF	TGTGCCAGCAGCTCCAATCAGGGTCTCGGAGGCTACACCTTC
TRBV30	NA	TRBJ1-4	TRBD1	CAWSVQTGSNEKLFF	TGTGCCTGGAGTGTACAGACAGGGAGCAATGAAAAACTGTTTTTT
TRBV5-1	NA	TRBJ1-1	NA	CASRQGNTEAFF	TGCGCCAGCAGACAGGGGAACACTGAAGCTTTCTTT
TRBV10-3	NA	TRBJ2-1	NA	CAISSIDNEQFF	TGTGCCATCAGCAGCATAGACAATGAGCAGTTCTTC
TRBV2	NA	TRBJ1-4	TRBD1	CASRAGTGNEKLFF	TGTGCCAGCAGAGCCGGGACAGGGAATGAAAAACTGTTTTTT
TRBV11-2	NA	TRBJ2-4	TRBD1	CASSLIPGQGAPGKNIQYF	TGTGCCAGCAGCTTAATACCGGGACAGGGGGCGCCTGGCAAAAACATTCAGTACTTC
TRBV5-6	NA	TRBJ1-6	TRBD1	CASSGDRGSPLHF	TGTGCCAGCAGCGGGGACAGGGGATCACCCCTCCACTTT
TRBV9	few	TRBJ1-6	TRBD1	CASSDDRVRSPLHF	TGTGCCAGCAGCGACGACAGGGTTCGATCACCCCTCCACTTT
TRBV6-5	few	TRBJ2-3	NA	CASSSPSTDTQYF	TGTGCCAGCAGTTCCCCTAGCACAGATACGCAGTATTTT
TRBV19	few	TRBJ2-4	TRBD1	CASTGYTGADIQYF	TGTGCCAGTACCGGGTACACAGGGGCGGACATTCAGTACTTC
TRBV14	few	TRBJ1-2	TRBD1	CASSQDHRTGFYGYTF	TGTGCCAGCAGCCAAGATCATCGGACAGGGTTCTATGGCTACACCTTC
TRBV18	few	TRBJ2-7	TRBD1	CASSPGQASYEQYF	TGTGCCAGCTCGCCGGGACAGGCCTCCTACGAGCAGTACTTC
TRBV2	NA	TRBJ1-5	TRBD1	CATSVDRGNQPQHF	TGTGCCACCTCGGTGGACAGGGGCAATCAGCCCCAGCATTTT
TRBV4-3	NA	TRBJ1-4	NA	CASSQDWAPNEKLFF	TGCGCCAGCAGCCAAGATTGGGCCCCTAATGAAAAACTGTTTTTT
TRBV19	few	TRBJ1-6	TRBD1	CASSMAGGLGPLHF	TGTGCCAGTAGTATGGCAGGGGGCTTGGGGCCCCTCCACTTT
TRBV9	NA	TRBJ1-1	NA	CASSREGHTEAFF	TGTGCCAGCAGCCGCGAGGGTCACACTGAAGCTTTCTTT